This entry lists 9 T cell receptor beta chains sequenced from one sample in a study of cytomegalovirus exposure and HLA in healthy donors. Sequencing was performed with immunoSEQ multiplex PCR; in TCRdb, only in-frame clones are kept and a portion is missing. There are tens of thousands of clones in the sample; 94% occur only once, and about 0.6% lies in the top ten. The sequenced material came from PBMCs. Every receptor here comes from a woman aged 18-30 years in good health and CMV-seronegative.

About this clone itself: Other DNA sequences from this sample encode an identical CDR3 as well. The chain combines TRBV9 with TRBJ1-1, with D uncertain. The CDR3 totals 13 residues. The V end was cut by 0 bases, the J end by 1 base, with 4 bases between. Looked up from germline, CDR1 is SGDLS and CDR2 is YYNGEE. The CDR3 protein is CASSVAGNTEAFF. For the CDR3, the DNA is TGTGCCAGCAGCGTAGCGGGGAACACTGAAGCTTTCTTT.

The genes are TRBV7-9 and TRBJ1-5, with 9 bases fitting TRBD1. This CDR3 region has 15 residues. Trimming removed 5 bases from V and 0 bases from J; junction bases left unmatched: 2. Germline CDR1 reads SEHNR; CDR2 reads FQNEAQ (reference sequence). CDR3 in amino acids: CASSGTGYSNQPQHF. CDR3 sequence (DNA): TGTGCCAGCAGCGGGACAGGGTATAGCAATCAGCCCCAGCATTTT.

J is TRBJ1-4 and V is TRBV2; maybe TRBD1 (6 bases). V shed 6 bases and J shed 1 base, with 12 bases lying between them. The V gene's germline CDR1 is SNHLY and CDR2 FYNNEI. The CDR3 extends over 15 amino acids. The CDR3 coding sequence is TGTGCCAGCAGCACACAGGGCCAAACTAATGAAAAACTGTTTTTT. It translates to CASSTQGQTNEKLFF.

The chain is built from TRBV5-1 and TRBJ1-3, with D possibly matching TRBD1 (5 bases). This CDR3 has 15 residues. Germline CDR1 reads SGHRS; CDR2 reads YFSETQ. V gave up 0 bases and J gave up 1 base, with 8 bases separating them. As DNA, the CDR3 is TGCGCCAGCAGCTTGGAGGGGCAGTCTGGAAACACCATATATTTT. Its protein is CASSLEGQSGNTIYF.

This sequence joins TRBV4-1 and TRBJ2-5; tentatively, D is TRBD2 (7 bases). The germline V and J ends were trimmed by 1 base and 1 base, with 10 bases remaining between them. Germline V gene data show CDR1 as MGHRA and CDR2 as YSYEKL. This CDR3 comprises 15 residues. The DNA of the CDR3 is TGCGCCAGCAGCCAAGGCGGGGGCCTCCAAGAGACCCAGTACTTC. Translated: CASSQGGGLQETQYF.

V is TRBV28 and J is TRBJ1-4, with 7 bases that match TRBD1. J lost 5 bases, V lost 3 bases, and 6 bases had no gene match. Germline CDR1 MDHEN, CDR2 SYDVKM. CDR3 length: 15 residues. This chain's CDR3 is CASSLPGQQNEKLFF. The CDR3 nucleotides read TGTGCCAGCAGTTTGCCGGGACAGCAGAATGAAAAACTGTTTTTT.

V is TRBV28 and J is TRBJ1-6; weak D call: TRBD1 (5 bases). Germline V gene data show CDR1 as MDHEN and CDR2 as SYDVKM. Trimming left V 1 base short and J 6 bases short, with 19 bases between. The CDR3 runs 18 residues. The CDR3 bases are TGTGCCAGCAGTTTATCAAGGACCCGACAGCCACTTAATTCACCCCTCCACTTT. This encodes CASSLSRTRQPLNSPLHF.

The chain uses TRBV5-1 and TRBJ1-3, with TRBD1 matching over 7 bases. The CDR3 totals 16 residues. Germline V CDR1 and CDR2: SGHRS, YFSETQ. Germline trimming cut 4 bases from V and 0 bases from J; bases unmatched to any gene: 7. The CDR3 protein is CASSPGQTLSGNTIYF. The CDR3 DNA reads TGCGCCAGCAGCCCGGGACAGACCCTCTCTGGAAACACCATATATTTT.

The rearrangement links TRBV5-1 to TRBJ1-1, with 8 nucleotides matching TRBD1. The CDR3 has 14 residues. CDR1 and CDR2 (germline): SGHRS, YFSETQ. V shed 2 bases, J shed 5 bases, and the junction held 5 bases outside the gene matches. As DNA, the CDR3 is TGCGCCAGCAGCTTTTCAGGGGGCCATACTGAAGCTTTCTTT. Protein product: CASSFSGGHTEAFF.